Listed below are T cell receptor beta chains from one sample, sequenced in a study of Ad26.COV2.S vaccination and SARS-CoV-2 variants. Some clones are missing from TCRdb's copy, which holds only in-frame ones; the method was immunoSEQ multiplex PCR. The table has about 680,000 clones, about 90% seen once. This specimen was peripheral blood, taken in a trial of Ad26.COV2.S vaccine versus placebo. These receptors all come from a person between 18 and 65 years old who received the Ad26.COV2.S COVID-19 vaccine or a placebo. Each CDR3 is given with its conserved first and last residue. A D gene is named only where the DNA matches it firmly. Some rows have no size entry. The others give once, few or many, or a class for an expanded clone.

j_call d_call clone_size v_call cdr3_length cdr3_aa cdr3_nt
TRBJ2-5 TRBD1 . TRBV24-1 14 CATGGDRGLETQYF TGTGCCACCGGAGGGGACAGGGGTTTAGAGACCCAGTACTTC
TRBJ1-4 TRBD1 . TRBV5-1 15 CASSFSGTGDEKLFF TGCGCCAGCAGCTTCTCCGGGACAGGGGATGAAAAACTGTTTTTT
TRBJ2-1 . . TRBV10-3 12 CAISDGLTEQFF TGTGCCATCAGTGATGGACTTACGGAGCAGTTCTTC
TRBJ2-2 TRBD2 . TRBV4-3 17 CASSQLTSGGYTGELFF TGCGCCAGCAGCCAGTTAACTAGCGGGGGTTACACCGGGGAGCTGTTTTTT
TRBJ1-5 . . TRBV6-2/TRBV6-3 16 CASSYSVGASNQPQHF TGTGCCAGCAGTTACTCGGTGGGGGCAAGCAATCAGCCCCAGCATTTT
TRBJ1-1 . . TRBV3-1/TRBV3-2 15 CASSQDGGGDTEAFF TGTGCCAGCAGCCAAGATGGAGGGGGGGACACTGAAGCTTTCTTT
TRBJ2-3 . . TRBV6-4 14 CASSDSGSTDTQYF TGTGCCAGCAGTGACTCGGGCAGCACAGATACGCAGTATTTT
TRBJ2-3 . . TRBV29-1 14 CSVEVWGLTDTQYF TGCAGCGTTGAAGTCTGGGGTCTAACAGATACGCAGTATTTT
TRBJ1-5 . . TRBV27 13 CASSPRLNQPQHF TGTGCCAGCAGTCCCCGACTCAATCAGCCCCAGCATTTT
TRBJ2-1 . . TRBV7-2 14 CASSLRAESGEQFF TGTGCCAGCAGCTTAAGGGCAGAATCGGGTGAGCAGTTCTTC
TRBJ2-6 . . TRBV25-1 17 CASSETRGLVGANVLTF TGTGCCAGCAGTGAAACCCGGGGGTTAGTAGGGGCCAACGTCCTGACTTTC
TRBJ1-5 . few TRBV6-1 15 CASSEVDRGNQPQHF TGTGCCAGCAGTGAAGTGGATCGTGGCAATCAGCCCCAGCATTTT
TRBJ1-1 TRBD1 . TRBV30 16 CAWAPGQGLPSTEAFF TGTGCCTGGGCCCCGGGACAGGGACTCCCATCCACTGAAGCTTTCTTT
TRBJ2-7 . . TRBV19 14 CASSIRSLTYEQYF TGTGCCAGTAGTATTAGGAGCCTAACCTACGAGCAGTACTTC
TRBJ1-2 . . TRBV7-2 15 CASSLAWTVSYGYTF TGTGCCAGCAGCTTAGCCTGGACAGTGTCTTATGGCTACACCTTC
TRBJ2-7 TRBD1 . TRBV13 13 CASGDRGPYEQYF TGTGCCAGCGGGGACAGGGGGCCCTACGAGCAGTACTTC
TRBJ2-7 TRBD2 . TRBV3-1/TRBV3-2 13 CASSPGTSGLWYF TGTGCCAGCAGCCCCGGGACTAGCGGATTGTGGTACTTC
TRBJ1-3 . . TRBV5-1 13 CASSLGPGNTIYF TGCGCCAGCAGCTTGGGTCCGGGAAACACCATATATTTT
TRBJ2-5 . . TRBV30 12 CAWSPSQETQYF TGTGCCTGGAGTCCCAGCCAAGAGACCCAGTACTTC
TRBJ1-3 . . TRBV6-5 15 CASRATADSGNTIYF TGTGCCAGCAGGGCCACAGCAGACTCTGGAAACACCATATATTTT
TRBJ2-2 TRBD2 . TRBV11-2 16 CASSLAPSGSPGELFF TGTGCCAGCAGCTTAGCTCCTAGCGGGAGTCCCGGGGAGCTGTTTTTT
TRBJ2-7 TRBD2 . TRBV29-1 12 CSATGTTYEQYF TGCAGCGCAACCGGGACTACCTACGAGCAGTACTTC
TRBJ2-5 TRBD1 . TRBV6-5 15 CASSIASTGEETQYF TGTGCCAGCAGTATTGCCTCGACAGGGGAGGAGACCCAGTACTTC
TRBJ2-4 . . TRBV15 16 CATSAPASFGKNIQYF TGTGCCACCAGCGCCCCCGCGTCCTTCGGCAAAAACATTCAGTACTTC
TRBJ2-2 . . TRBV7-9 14 CASSFTQGIGELFF TGTGCCAGCAGCTTTACCCAGGGGATCGGGGAGCTGTTTTTT
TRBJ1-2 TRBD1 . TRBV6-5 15 CASRPLPGTGYGYTF TGTGCCAGCAGACCCCTGCCCGGGACAGGCTATGGCTACACCTTC
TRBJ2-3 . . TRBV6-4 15 CASSDSRGGTDTQYF TGTGCCAGCAGTGACTCTAGGGGCGGGACAGATACGCAGTATTTT
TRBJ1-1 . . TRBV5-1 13 CASSGTGYTEAFF TGCGCCAGCAGCGGAACAGGGTACACTGAAGCTTTCTTT
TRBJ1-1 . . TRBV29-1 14 CSVDIPAGNTEAFF TGCAGCGTTGATATCCCGGCGGGGAACACTGAAGCTTTCTTT
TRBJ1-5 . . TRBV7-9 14 CASSLTDGNQPQHF TGTGCCAGCAGCTTAACAGACGGGAATCAGCCCCAGCATTTT
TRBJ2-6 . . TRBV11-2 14 CASSLWSGANVLTF TGTGCCAGCAGCTTATGGTCTGGGGCCAACGTCCTGACTTTC
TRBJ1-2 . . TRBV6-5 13 CAGCPGRGYGYTF TGTGCCGGGTGCCCCGGCAGAGGCTATGGCTACACCTTC
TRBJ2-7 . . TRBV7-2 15 CASSLVKGGTYEQYF TGTGCCAGCAGCTTAGTAAAAGGGGGGACCTACGAGCAGTACTTC
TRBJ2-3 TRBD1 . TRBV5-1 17 CASSLGAQTGETDTQYF TGCGCCAGCAGCTTGGGGGCCCAGACAGGGGAGACAGATACGCAGTATTTT
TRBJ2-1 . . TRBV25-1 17 CASSDGYRDGNYNEQFF TGTGCCAGCAGTGACGGTTACCGGGACGGGAACTACAATGAGCAGTTCTTC
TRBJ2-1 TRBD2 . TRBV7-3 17 CASSLTSRGSSYNEQFF TGTGCCAGCAGCTTAACCTCGCGGGGGAGCTCCTACAATGAGCAGTTCTTC
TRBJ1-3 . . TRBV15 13 CATGGGAGNTIYF TGTGCCACCGGAGGGGGGGCTGGAAACACCATATATTTT
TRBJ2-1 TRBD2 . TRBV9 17 CASSERLAGEQRTEQFF TGTGCCAGCAGCGAACGACTAGCGGGAGAGCAAAGGACTGAGCAGTTCTTC
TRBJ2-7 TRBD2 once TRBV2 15 CASSVGSGAHYEQYF TGTGCCAGCAGTGTTGGTAGCGGGGCACACTACGAGCAGTACTTC
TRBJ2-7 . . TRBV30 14 CAWSVGGPQGEQYF TGTGCCTGGAGTGTAGGAGGGCCCCAGGGGGAGCAGTACTTC
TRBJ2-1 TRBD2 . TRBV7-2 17 CASSPSTSGGGVDEQFF TGTGCCAGCAGCCCATCTACTAGCGGGGGGGGAGTCGATGAGCAGTTCTTC
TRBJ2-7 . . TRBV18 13 CASSPFEKNEQYF TGTGCCAGCTCACCCTTTGAGAAAAACGAGCAGTACTTC
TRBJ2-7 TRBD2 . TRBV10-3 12 CAIGLAAYEQYF TGTGCCATCGGACTAGCGGCCTACGAGCAGTACTTC
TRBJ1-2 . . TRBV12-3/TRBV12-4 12 CASSLLGFGYTF TGTGCCAGCAGTTTATTGGGATTCGGCTACACCTTC
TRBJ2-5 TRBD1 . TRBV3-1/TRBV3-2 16 CASSQVGQGAIKTQYF TGTGCCAGCAGCCAGGTTGGACAGGGGGCGATAAAGACCCAGTACTTC
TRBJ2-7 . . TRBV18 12 CASSPGSGEQYF TGTGCCAGCTCACCCGGGTCGGGGGAGCAGTACTTC
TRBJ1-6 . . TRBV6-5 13 CASRYTVNSPLHF TGTGCCAGCAGGTATACAGTTAATTCACCCCTCCACTTT
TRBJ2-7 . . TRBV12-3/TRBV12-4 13 CASSRNVAGEQYF TGTGCCAGCAGCCGTAATGTCGCCGGGGAGCAGTACTTC
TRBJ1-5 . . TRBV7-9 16 CASSLDRTVGNQPQHF TGTGCCAGCAGCTTAGACCGGACTGTGGGCAATCAGCCCCAGCATTTT
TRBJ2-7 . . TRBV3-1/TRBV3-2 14 CASSQELQGYEQYF TGTGCCAGCAGCCAAGAGCTACAGGGCTACGAGCAGTACTTC
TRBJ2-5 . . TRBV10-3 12 CAISVDQETQYF TGTGCCATCAGTGTCGATCAAGAGACCCAGTACTTC
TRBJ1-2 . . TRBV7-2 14 CASSLTRGDYGYTF TGTGCCAGCAGCTTAACTAGAGGTGACTATGGCTACACCTTC
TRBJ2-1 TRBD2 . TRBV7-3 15 CASSSSGGAGNEQFF TGTGCCAGCAGCTCTAGCGGGGGGGCCGGTAATGAGCAGTTCTTC
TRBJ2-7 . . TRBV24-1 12 CATSDTDRQQYF TGTGCCACCAGTGATACCGACAGGCAGCAGTACTTC
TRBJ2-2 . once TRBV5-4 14 CASSFTEYTGELFF TGTGCCAGCAGCTTCACAGAGTACACCGGGGAGCTGTTTTTT